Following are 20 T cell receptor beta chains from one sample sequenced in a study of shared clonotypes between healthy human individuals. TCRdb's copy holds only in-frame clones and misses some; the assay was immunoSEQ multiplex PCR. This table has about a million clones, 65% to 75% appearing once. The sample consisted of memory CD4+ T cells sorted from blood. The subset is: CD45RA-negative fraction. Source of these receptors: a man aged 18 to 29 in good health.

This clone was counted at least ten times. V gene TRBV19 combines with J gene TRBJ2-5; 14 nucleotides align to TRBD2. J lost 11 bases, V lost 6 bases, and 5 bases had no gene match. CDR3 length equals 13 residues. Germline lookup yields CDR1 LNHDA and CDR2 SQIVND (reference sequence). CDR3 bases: TGTGCCAGTAGCGGGACTAGCGGGGGTGTGCAGTACTTC. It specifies CASSGTSGGVQYF.

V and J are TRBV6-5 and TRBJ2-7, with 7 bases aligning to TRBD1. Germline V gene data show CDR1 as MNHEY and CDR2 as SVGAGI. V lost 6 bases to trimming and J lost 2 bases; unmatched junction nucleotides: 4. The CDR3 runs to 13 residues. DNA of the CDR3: TGTGCCAGCAGGGGGACAGACACCTACGAGCAGTACTTC. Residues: CASRGTDTYEQYF.

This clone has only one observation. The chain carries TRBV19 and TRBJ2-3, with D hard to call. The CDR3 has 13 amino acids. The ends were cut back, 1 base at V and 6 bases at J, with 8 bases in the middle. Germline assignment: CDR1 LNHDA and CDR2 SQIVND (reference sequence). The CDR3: CASSIVAWDTQYF. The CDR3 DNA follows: TGTGCCAGTAGTATAGTTGCCTGGGATACGCAGTATTTT.

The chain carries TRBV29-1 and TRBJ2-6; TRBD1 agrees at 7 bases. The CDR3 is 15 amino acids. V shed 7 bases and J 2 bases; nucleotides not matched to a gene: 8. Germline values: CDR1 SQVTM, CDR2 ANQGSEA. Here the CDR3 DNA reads TGCAGCGCAGCGACAGGGTATACTGGGGCCAACGTCCTGACTTTC. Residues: CSAATGYTGANVLTF.

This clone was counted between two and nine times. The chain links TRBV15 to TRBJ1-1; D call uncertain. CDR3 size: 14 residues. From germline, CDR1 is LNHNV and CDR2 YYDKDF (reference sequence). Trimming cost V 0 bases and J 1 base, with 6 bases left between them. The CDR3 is CATSREVRNTEAFF. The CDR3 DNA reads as TGTGCCACCAGCAGAGAGGTGAGGAACACTGAAGCTTTCTTT.

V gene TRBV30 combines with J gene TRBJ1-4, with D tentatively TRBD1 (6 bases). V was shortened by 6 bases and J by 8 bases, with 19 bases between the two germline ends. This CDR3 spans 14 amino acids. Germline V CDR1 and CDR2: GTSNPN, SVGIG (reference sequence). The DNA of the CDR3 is TGTGCCTGTACCCGGGGGCCCGGCGGAGAAAAACTGTTTTTT. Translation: CACTRGPGGEKLFF.

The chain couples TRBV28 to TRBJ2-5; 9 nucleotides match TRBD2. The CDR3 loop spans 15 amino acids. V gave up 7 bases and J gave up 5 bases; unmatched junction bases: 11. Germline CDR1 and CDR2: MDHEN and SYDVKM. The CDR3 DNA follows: TGTGCCAGCACAGTCAGCGGGGGGACCGGGGAGACCCAGTACTTC. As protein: CASTVSGGTGETQYF.

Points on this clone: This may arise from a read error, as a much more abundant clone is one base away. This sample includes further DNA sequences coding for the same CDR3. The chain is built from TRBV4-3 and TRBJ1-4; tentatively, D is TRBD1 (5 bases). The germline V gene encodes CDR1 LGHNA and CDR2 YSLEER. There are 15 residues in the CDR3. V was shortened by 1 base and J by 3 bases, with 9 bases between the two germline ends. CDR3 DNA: TGCGCCAGCAGCCAAGGGGGGACGGCTAATGAAAAACTGTTTTTT. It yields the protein CASSQGGTANEKLFF.

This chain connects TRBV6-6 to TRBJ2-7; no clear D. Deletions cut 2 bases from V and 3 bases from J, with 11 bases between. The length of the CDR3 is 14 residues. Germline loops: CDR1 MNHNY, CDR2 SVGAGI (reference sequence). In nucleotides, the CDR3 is TGTGCCAGCAGTTACGGGGAAATCGGCTACGAGCAGTACTTC. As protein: CASSYGEIGYEQYF.

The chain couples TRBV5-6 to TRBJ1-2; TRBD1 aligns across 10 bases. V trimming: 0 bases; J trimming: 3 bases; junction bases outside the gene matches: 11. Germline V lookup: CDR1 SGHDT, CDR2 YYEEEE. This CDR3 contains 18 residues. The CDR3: CASSLDSPGQGLYYGYTF. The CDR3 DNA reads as TGTGCCAGCAGCTTGGATAGTCCGGGACAGGGGCTTTACTATGGCTACACCTTC.

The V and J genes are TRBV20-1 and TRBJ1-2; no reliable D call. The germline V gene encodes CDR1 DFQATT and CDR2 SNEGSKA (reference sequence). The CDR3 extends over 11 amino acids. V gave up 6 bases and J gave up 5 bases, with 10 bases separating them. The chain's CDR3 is CSATKEYGYTF. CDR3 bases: TGCAGTGCCACGAAAGAATATGGCTACACCTTC.

CDR3 loop: CASSLGGSLDEQYF. The DNA for the CDR3 is TGCGCCAGCAGCTTAGGGGGGTCCTTAGACGAGCAGTACTTC. V gene TRBV5-1 combines with J gene TRBJ2-7, with D perhaps being TRBD1 or TRBD2 (6 bases each). Trimming removed 2 bases from V and 5 bases from J, with 14 bases in between. The CDR3 length is 14 residues. The V gene's germline CDR1 is SGHRS and CDR2 YFSETQ. Full variable domain (missing parts from reference TRBV5-1 and TRBJ2-7): KAGVTQTPRYLIKTRGQQVTLSCSPISGHRSVSWYQQTPGQGLQFLFEYFSETQRNKGNFPGRFSGRQFSNSRSEMNVSTLELGDSALYLCASSLGGSLDEQYFGPGTRLTVT.

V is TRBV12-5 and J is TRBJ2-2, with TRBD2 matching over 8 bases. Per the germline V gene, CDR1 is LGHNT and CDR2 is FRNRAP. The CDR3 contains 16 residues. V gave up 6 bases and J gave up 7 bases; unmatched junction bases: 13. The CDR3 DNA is TGTGCTAGTGGACGAAGCGGGACTAGTATTAGCGGGGAGCTGTTTTTT. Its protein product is CASGRSGTSISGELFF. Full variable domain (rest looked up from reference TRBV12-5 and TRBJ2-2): DARVTQTPRHKVTEMGQEVTMRCQPILGHNTVFWYRQTMMQGLELLAYFRNRAPLDDSGMPKDRFSAEMPDATLATLKIQPSEPRDSAVYFCASGRSGTSISGELFFGEGSRLTVL.

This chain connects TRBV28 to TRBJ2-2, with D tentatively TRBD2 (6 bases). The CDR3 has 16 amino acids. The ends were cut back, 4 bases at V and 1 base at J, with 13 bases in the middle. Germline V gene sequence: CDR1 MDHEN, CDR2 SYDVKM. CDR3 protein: CASSSPGLRNTGELFF. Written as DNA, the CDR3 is TGTGCCAGCAGTTCGCCGGGACTCCGGAACACCGGGGAGCTGTTTTTT.

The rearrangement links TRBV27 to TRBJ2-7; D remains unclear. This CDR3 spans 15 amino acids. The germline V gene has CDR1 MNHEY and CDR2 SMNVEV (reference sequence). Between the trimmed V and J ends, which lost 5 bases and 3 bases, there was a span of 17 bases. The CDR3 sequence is CASSPREKGLYEQYF. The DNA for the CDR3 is TGTGCCAGCAGTCCACGTGAGAAGGGCCTCTACGAGCAGTACTTC.

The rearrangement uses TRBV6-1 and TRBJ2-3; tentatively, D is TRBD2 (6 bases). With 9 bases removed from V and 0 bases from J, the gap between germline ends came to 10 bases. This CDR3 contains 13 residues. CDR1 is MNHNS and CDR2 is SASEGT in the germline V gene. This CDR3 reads CARGGPSTDTQYF. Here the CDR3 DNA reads TGTGCCAGGGGGGGACCGAGCACAGATACGCAGTATTTT.

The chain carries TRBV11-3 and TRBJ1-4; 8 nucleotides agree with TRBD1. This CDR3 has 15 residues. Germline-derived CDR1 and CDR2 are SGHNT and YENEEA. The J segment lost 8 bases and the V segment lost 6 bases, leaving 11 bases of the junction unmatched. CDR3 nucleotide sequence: TGTGCCAGCAGGCTACCGGACAGGGCAGGGGAAAAACTGTTTTTT. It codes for CASRLPDRAGEKLFF.

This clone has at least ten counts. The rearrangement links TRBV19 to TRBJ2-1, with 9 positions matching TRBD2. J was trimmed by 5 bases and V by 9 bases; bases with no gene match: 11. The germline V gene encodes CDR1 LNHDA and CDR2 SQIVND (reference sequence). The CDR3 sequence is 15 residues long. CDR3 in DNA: TGTGCCAGGTCCTCCAGCGGGGGGCACGACAATGAGCAGTTCTTC. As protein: CARSSSGGHDNEQFF.

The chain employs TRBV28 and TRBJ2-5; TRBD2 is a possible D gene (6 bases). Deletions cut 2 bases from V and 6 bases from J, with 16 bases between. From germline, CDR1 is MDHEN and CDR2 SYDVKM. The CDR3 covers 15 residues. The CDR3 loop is CASSLGGEKVKTQYF. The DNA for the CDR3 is TGTGCCAGCAGTTTAGGCGGGGAGAAGGTAAAGACCCAGTACTTC.

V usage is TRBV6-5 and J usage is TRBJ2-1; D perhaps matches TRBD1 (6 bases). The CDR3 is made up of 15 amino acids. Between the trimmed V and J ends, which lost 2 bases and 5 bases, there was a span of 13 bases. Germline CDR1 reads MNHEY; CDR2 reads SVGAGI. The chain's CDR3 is CASSYLTGQNNEQFF. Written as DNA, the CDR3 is TGTGCCAGCAGTTACCTGACGGGACAAAACAATGAGCAGTTCTTC.